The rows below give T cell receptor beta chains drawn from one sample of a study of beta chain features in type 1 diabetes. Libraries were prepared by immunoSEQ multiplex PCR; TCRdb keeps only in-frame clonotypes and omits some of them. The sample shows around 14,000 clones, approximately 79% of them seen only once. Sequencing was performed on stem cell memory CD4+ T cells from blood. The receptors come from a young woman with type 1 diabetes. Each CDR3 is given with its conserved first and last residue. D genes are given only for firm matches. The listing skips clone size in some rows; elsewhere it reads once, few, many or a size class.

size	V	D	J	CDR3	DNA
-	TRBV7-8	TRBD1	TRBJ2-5	CASSLGQAETQYF	TGTGCCAGCAGCTTGGGACAGGCGGAGACCCAGTACTTC
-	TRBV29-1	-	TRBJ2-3	CSVVAATQYF	TGCAGCGTCGTTGCGGCTACGCAGTATTTT
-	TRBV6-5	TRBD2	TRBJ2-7	CASSVGLAGDYQYF	TGTGCCAGCTCTGTCGGACTAGCGGGAGACTATCAGTACTTC
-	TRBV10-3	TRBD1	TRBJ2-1	CAIGQGTYNEQFF	TGTGCCATAGGACAGGGGACCTACAATGAGCAGTTCTTC
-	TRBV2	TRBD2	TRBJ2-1	CASSEALASGIVSRFYNEQFF	TGTGCCAGCAGTGAAGCGCTGGCTAGCGGGATAGTGAGCCGCTTCTACAATGAGCAGTTCTTC
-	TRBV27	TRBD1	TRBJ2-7	CASGRDRGDEQYF	TGTGCCAGCGGTAGGGACAGGGGCGACGAGCAGTACTTC
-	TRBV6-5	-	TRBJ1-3	CASSYSNPSSGNTIYF	TGTGCCAGCAGTTACTCGAATCCGAGCTCTGGAAACACCATATATTTT
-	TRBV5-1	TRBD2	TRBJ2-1	CASSPKVAGFGNEQFF	TGCGCCAGCAGCCCCAAGGTAGCGGGATTCGGCAATGAGCAGTTCTTC
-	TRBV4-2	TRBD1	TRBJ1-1	CASSPIPGQRNLNTEAFF	TGTGCCAGCAGTCCCATTCCGGGACAGCGAAACCTGAACACTGAAGCTTTCTTT
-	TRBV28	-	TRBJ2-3	CASSLGGLASLADTQYF	TGTGCCAGCAGTTTAGGCGGGCTTGCTAGTCTAGCAGATACGCAGTATTTT
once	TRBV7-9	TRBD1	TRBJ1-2	CASSPWTGRGYTF	TGTGCCAGCAGCCCTTGGACAGGGCGTGGCTACACCTTC
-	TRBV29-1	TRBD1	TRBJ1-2	CSVAQGARGYTF	TGCAGCGTAGCACAGGGGGCGCGGGGCTACACCTTC
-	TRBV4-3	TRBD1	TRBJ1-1	CASSYQGAPNTEAFF	TGCGCCAGCAGCTACCAGGGGGCCCCCAACACTGAAGCTTTCTTT
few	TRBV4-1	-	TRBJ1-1	CASSQVGGSEAFF	TGCGCCAGCAGCCAAGTTGGGGGCTCTGAAGCTTTCTTT
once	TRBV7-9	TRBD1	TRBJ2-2	CASSTDRGNTGELFF	TGTGCCAGCAGTACCGACAGGGGAAACACCGGGGAGCTGTTTTTT
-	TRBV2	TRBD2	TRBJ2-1	CASRKGLAGAPTYNEQFF	TGTGCCAGCAGGAAAGGACTAGCGGGAGCTCCCACCTACAATGAGCAGTTCTTC
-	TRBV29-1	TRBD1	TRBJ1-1	CSGGQGWNTEAFF	TGCAGCGGCGGACAGGGATGGAACACTGAAGCTTTCTTT
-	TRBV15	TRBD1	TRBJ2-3	CATSRTWDSADTQYF	TGTGCCACCAGCAGAACCTGGGACAGTGCGGATACGCAGTATTTT
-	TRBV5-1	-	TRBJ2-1	CASSPDRRNEQFF	TGCGCCAGCAGCCCCGACAGACGCAATGAGCAGTTCTTC
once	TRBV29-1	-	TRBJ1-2	CSVAQGQGYGYTF	TGCAGCGTTGCCCAAGGGCAGGGTTATGGCTACACCTTC
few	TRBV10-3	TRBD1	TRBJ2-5	CAIRGNPETGGEETQYF	TGTGCCATCAGAGGGAACCCGGAGACAGGGGGCGAAGAGACCCAGTACTTC
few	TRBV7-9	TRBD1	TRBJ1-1	CASSLQGANTEAFF	TGTGCCAGCAGCTTACAGGGGGCGAACACTGAAGCTTTCTTT
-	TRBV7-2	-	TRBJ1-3	CASSSYRGGNTIYF	TGTGCCAGCAGCTCATACCGGGGGGGAAACACCATATATTTT